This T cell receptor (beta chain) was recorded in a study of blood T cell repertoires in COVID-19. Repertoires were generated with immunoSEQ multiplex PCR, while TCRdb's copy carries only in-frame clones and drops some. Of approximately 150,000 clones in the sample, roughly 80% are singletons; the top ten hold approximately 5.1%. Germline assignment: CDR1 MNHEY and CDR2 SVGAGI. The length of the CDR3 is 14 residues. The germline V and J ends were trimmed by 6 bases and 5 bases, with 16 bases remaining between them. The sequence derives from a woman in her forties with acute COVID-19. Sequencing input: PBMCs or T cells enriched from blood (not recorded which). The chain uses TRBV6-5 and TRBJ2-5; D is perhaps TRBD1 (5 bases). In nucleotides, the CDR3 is TGTGCCAGCAGGGGGCCAGGGCCTCGGGAGACCCAGTACTTC. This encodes CASRGPGPRETQYF.